What follows describes a single TCR beta chain. This CDR3 region has 16 residues. Per germline, CDR1 MDHEN and CDR2 SYDVKM. Trimming at V came to 3 bases and at J to 9 bases, leaving 14 bases not matched to a gene. This entry is derived from a study of blood T cell repertoires in COVID-19. The table came from immunoSEQ multiplex PCR; TCRdb's copy has only in-frame clones and leaves some out. The sample has 280,000 or so clones; roughly 85% are singletons. The TCR sequence derives from a human donor in a cohort sampled during active COVID-19. The specimen was peripheral blood. V and J are TRBV28 and TRBJ1-2; 9 bases align to TRBD1. CDR3 amino acids: CASSFLNSGQGFSYTF. The DNA of the CDR3 is TGTGCCAGCAGTTTCCTGAATTCGGGACAGGGTTTTAGCTACACCTTC.